This T cell receptor beta chain comes out of a study of tumor and adjacent non-tumor tissue in lung cancer. Study overall: Aged 31 to 76 years, patients included fewer than 11 men and roughly 5 women with stage I to III disease. Overall study results and limits: In normal lung, the top 100 clones were significantly more dominant than in tumor. Tumor tissue had significantly higher TCR diversity than normal lung.

No cell sorting was done before RNA was extracted from the tissue. TCRbeta libraries were built with three rounds of nested PCR, modified from ARM-PCR. TCRdb reanalysed the multiplex PCR reads using MiXCR and keeps one entry per CDR3 protein. The repertoire has about 93,000 distinct CDR3 sequences, just over 65% of them found once; the top ten carry around 18%. In its sample, this clonotype was seen many times. Its antigen remains unknown. The sequence came from a man in his fifties or sixties with non-small cell lung cancer. The sequenced sample consisted of lung tumor tissue.

CDR3 residues: CAIRGQMGEQYF. CDR3 DNA: TGTGCCATCAGGGGGCAGATGGGCGAGCAGTACTTC. The chain is built from TRBV10-3 and TRBJ2-7, with D perhaps TRBD1 (5 bases). Trimming stripped 6 bases from V and 6 bases from J, with 12 bases between. The CDR3 has 12 amino acids. Per the germline V gene, CDR1 is ENHRY and CDR2 is SYGVKD.